The next 18 T cell receptor beta chains were all read from a single sample in a study of CD8+ T cells in alopecia areata. Extraction and reverse transcription of RNA yielded cDNA as the sequencing template. Sequenced by immunoSEQ multiplex PCR; TCRdb stores in-frame clones only, minus some. The data hold 93,000 or so clones, with around three fifths observed a single time. The sequenced sample was CD4+ T cells sorted from blood. The receptor source for this set is a human donor in good health.

CDR3: CASSHPFESRLAKNIQYF. The CDR3 DNA reads TGCGCCAGCAGCCATCCCTTTGAAAGTCGACTAGCCAAAAACATTCAGTACTTC. The rearrangement uses TRBV4-1 and TRBJ2-4; no reliable D call. Trimming shortened V by 3 bases and J by 0 bases, and 18 bases separated the two germline ends. The CDR3 length is 18 residues. From germline, CDR1 is MGHRA and CDR2 YSYEKL.

The chain carries TRBV15 and TRBJ2-7; 11 positions match TRBD1. Germline lookup yields CDR1 LNHNV and CDR2 YYDKDF (reference sequence). The trim removed 5 bases at V and 0 bases at J, leaving 12 bases unmatched. CDR3 length equals 18 residues. CDR3 nucleotide sequence: TGTGCCACCAGCCGACCGCGACCCGGGACAGGGGGCTCCTACGAGCAGTACTTC. It yields the protein CATSRPRPGTGGSYEQYF.

The CDR3 DNA sequence: TGCAGCGCCGGACATGGGAGCAATCAGCCCCAGCATTTT. This sequence encodes CSAGHGSNQPQHF. This chain uses TRBV29-1 with TRBJ1-5; perhaps TRBD1 as D (5 bases). CDR1 and CDR2 (germline): SQVTM, ANQGSEA. V was cut by 7 bases and J by 1 base, with 11 bases left in between. This CDR3 comprises 13 residues.

The sample holds a few counts of this clone. The rearrangement uses TRBV25-1 and TRBJ2-7; 9 nucleotides align to TRBD2. This CDR3 contains 16 residues. Germline V gene sequence: CDR1 MGHDK, CDR2 SYGVNS. The V gene end was trimmed by 7 bases and the J gene end by 4 bases; junction bases not matched to a gene: 14. CDR3: CASTYGSSGGAYEQYF. CDR3 nucleotides: TGTGCCAGCACTTATGGCAGTAGCGGGGGCGCATACGAGCAGTACTTC.

This chain links TRBV2 with TRBJ1-6; D unclear. There are 13 residues in the CDR3. V was clipped by 4 bases and J by 6 bases, with 7 bases between them. Germline V gene sequence: CDR1 SNHLY, CDR2 FYNNEI. The CDR3 coding sequence is TGTGCCAGCAGTGCGAACTTTAATTCACCCCTCCACTTT. Translating gives CASSANFNSPLHF.

This chain joins TRBV2 and TRBJ2-7; the D call may be TRBD1 or TRBD2 (5 bases each). The CDR3 length is 11 residues. CDR1 and CDR2 from the germline V gene are SNHLY and FYNNEI. V was shortened by 10 bases and J by 6 bases, with 13 bases between the two germline ends. CDR3 nucleotides: TGTGCCACTTCGAGGGGAGCCGAGCAGTACTTC. It yields the protein CATSRGAEQYF.

The rearrangement uses TRBV25-1 and TRBJ2-3; TRBD2 might be the D (6 bases). Trimming shortened V by 1 base and J by 9 bases, and 14 bases separated the two germline ends. The CDR3 contains 14 residues. Germline assignment: CDR1 MGHDK and CDR2 SYGVNS. CDR3 in amino acids: CASSEWGTSGTQYF. CDR3 in DNA: TGTGCCAGCAGTGAATGGGGGACTTCGGGGACGCAGTATTTT.

This clone was picked up a small number of times. The chain couples TRBV29-1 to TRBJ1-5, with D possibly being TRBD1 (5 bases). The CDR3 has 16 amino acids. Trimming removed 0 bases from V and 5 bases from J, with 17 bases in between. Germline V gives CDR1 SQVTM, CDR2 ANQGSEA. CDR3 residues: CSVEDLRDRVDQPQHF. The CDR3 DNA reads as TGCAGCGTTGAAGATCTGAGGGACCGGGTGGATCAGCCCCAGCATTTT.

V usage is TRBV27 and J usage is TRBJ2-5; D might be TRBD1 or TRBD2, each matching 5 bases. Trimming left V 3 bases short and J 2 bases short, with 16 bases between. The CDR3 sequence is 16 residues long. Per the germline V gene, CDR1 is MNHEY and CDR2 is SMNVEV (reference sequence). CDR3 amino acids: CASSLRGDGWQETQYF. The CDR3 nucleotides are TGTGCCAGCAGTTTGAGAGGGGATGGTTGGCAAGAGACCCAGTACTTC.

In this sample, this clone turned up many times. The chain combines TRBV2 with TRBJ1-3; D is undetermined. V lost 1 base to trimming and J lost 0 bases, with 7 bases between them. The germline V gene has CDR1 SNHLY and CDR2 FYNNEI. This CDR3 is built from 15 residues. The CDR3 DNA sequence: TGTGCCAGCAGTGAAGAGACCCGCTCTGGAAACACCATATATTTT. Encoded protein: CASSEETRSGNTIYF.

The chain carries TRBV27 and TRBJ2-2, with 7 bases that match TRBD2. Germline CDR1 MNHEY, CDR2 SMNVEV (reference sequence). CDR3 length equals 16 residues. The junction had 4 bases not matched to a gene; V was cut back by 3 bases and J by 0 bases. CDR3 DNA sequence: TGTGCCAGCAGTTTGCACGGGACTACGAACACCGGGGAGCTGTTTTTT. It yields the protein CASSLHGTTNTGELFF.

By sample fraction, this clone is medium-sized (0.01 to 0.1%). V is TRBV7-2 and J is TRBJ2-3; the D is unclear. Germline-derived CDR1 and CDR2 are SGHTA and FQGNSA. The CDR3 is 15 residues long. V was pared by 7 bases and J by 2 bases, with 16 bases between. The CDR3 DNA sequence: TGTGCCAGCAACCACAACTCGAACCCCACAGATACGCAGTATTTT. This codes for CASNHNSNPTDTQYF.

This rearrangement joins TRBV15 to TRBJ2-5; the D is unclear. This CDR3 comprises 14 residues. The germline V gene has CDR1 LNHNV and CDR2 YYDKDF (reference sequence). V was clipped by 0 bases and J by 2 bases, with 7 bases between them. The CDR3 sequence is CATSRETSQETQYF. CDR3 DNA: TGTGCCACCAGCAGAGAGACGAGTCAAGAGACCCAGTACTTC.

The chain carries TRBV2 and TRBJ2-3; D is possibly TRBD2 (5 bases). Germline lookup yields CDR1 SNHLY and CDR2 FYNNEI. V gave up 8 bases and J gave up 4 bases, with 7 bases separating them. This CDR3 spans 11 amino acids. The CDR3 bases are TGTGCCAGCGCCGGGGCAGATACGCAGTATTTT. Its translation is CASAGADTQYF. Full variable domain (outside the CDR3, taken from reference TRBV2 and TRBJ2-3): EPEVTQTPSHQVTQMGQEVILRCVPISNHLYFYWYRQILGQKVEFLVSFYNNEISEKSEIFDDQFSVERPDGSNFTLKIRSTKLEDSAMYFCASAGADTQYFGPGTRLTVL.

A few counts support this clone. At one end, the junction sequence differs from germline, possibly due to a read error. The chain uses TRBV2 and TRBJ2-1; TRBD2 aligns across 8 bases. The CDR3 length is 14 residues. The germline V gene encodes CDR1 SNHLY and CDR2 FYNNEI. Here the CDR3 reads CASSAGLGYNEQFF. DNA for the CDR3: TGTGCCAGCAGTGCGGGACTAGGATACAATGAACAGTTCTTC. The variable domain in full, completed from reference TRBV2 and TRBJ2-1, reads EPEVTQTPSHQVTQMGQEVILRCVPISNHLYFYWYRQILGQKVEFLVSFYNNEISEKSEIFDDQFSVERPDGSNFTLKIRSTKLEDSAMYFCASSAGLGYNEQFFGPGTRLTVL.

This clone was observed a handful of times. The chain recombines TRBV25-1 with TRBJ1-2; 8 bases align to TRBD1. V was clipped by 6 bases and J by 4 bases; unmatched bases: 7. The CDR3 is made up of 14 amino acids. The germline gives CDR1 MGHDK, CDR2 SYGVNS. The DNA of the CDR3 is TGTGCCAGCAGCGCCCCGGACAGGGTCTATGGCTACACCTTC. This translates into CASSAPDRVYGYTF.

The chain is built from TRBV29-1 and TRBJ2-2, with 9 nucleotides matching TRBD2. After removal of 7 bases from V and 4 bases from J, the junction contained 10 bases not matched to a gene. Germline CDR1 is SQVTM and CDR2 is ANQGSEA. The CDR3 consists of 15 residues. The CDR3 DNA reads as TGCAGCGCGGTGAGCCTAGCGGGGAGCACCGGGGAGCTGTTTTTT. Its protein is CSAVSLAGSTGELFF.

The V call is TRBV2, the J call TRBJ2-7; D not certain. The CDR3 loop spans 13 amino acids. Per germline, CDR1 SNHLY and CDR2 FYNNEI. Trimming left V 3 bases short and J 1 base short, with 7 bases between. CDR3 coding DNA: TGTGCCAGCAGTGAGGTCGAATCCTACGAGCAGTACTTC. Translation gives CASSEVESYEQYF.